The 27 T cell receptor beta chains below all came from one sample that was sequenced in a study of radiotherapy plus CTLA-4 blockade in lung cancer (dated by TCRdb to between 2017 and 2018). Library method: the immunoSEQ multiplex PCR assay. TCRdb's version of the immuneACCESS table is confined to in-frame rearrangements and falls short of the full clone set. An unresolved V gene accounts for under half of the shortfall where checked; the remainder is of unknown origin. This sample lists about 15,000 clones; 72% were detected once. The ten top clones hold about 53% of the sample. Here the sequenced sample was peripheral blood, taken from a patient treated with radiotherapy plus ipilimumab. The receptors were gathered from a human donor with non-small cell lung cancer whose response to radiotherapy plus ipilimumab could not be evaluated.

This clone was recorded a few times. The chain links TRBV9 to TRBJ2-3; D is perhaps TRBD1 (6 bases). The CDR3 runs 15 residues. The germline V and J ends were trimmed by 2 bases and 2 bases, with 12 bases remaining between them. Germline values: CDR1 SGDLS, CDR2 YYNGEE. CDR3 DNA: TGTGCCAGCAGCGTGTGGCCAGGGGACACAGATACGCAGTATTTT. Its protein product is CASSVWPGDTDTQYF.

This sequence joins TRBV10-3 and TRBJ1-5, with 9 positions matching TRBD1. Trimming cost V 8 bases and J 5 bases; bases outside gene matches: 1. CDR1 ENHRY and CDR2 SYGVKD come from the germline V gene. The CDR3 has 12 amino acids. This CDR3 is CAIRQGDQPQHF. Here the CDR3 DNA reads TGTGCCATCCGACAGGGGGATCAGCCCCAGCATTTT.

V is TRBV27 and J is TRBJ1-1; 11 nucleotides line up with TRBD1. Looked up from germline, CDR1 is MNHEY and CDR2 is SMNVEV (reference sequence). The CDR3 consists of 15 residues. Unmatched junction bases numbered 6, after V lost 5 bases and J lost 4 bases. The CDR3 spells CASSTSGTGGTEAFF. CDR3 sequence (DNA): TGTGCCAGCAGTACCTCCGGGACAGGGGGCACTGAAGCTTTCTTT.

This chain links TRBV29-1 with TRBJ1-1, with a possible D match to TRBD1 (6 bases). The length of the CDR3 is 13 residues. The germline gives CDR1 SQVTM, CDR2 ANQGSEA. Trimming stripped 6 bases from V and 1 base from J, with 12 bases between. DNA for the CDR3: TGCAGCGTGAGGGGACAACAGAACACTGAAGCTTTCTTT. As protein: CSVRGQQNTEAFF. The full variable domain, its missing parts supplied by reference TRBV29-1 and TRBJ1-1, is SAVISQKPSRDICQRGTSLTIQCQVDSQVTMMFWYRQQPGQSLTLIATANQGSEATYESGFVIDKFPISRPNLTFSTLTVSNMSPEDSSIYLCSVRGQQNTEAFFGQGTRLTVV.

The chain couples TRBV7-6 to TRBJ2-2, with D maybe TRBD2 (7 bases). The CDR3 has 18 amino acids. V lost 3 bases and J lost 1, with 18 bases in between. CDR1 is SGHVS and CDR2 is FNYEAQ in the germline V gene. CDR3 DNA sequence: TGTGCCAGCAGCTTTAGGGGGGGGATTGAGAGGAACACCGGGGAGCTGTTTTTT. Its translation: CASSFRGGIERNTGELFF.

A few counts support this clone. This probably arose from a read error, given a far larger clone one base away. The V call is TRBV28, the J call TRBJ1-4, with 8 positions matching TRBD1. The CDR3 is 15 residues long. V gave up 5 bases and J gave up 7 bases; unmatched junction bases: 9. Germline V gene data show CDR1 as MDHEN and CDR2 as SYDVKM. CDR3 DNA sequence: TGTGCCAGCAGTCCCTCAGGGGGCCCCACTGAAAAACTGTTTTTT. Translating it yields CASSPSGGPTEKLFF.

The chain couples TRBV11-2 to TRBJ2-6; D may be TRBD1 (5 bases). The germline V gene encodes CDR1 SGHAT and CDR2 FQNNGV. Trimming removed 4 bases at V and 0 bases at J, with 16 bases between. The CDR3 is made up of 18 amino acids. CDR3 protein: CASSSTRVTVSGANVLTF. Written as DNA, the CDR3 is TGTGCCAGCAGCTCGACCAGGGTTACTGTCTCTGGGGCCAACGTCCTGACTTTC.

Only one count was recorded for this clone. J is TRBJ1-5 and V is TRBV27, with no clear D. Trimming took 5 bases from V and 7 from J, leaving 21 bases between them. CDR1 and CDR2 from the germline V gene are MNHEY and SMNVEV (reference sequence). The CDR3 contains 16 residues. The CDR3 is CASSNNPVATNQPQHF. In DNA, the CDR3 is TGTGCCAGCAGTAACAACCCCGTGGCCACCAACCAGCCCCAGCATTTT.

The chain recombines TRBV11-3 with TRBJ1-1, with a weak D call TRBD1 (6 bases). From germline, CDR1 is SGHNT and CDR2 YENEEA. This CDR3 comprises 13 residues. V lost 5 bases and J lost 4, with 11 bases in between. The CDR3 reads CASSEEGGTEAFF. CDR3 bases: TGTGCCAGCAGCGAGGAAGGGGGCACTGAAGCTTTCTTT.

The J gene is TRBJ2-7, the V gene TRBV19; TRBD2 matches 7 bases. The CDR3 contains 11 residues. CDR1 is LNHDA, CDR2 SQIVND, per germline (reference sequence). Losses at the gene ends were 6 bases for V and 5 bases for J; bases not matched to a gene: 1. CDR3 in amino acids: CASRGGNEQYF. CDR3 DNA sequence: TGTGCCAGTAGGGGGGGGAACGAGCAGTACTTC. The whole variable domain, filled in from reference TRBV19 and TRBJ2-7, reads DGGITQSPKYLFRKEGQNVTLSCEQNLNHDAMYWYRQDPGQGLRLIYYSQIVNDFQKGDIAEGYSVSREKKESFPLTVTSAQKNPTAFYLCASRGGNEQYFGPGTRLTVT.

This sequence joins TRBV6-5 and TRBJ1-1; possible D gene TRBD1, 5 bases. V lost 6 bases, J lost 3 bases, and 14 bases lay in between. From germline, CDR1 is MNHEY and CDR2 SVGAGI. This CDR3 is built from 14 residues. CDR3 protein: CASSELRAHTEAFF. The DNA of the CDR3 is TGTGCCAGCAGCGAACTCAGGGCCCACACTGAAGCTTTCTTT.

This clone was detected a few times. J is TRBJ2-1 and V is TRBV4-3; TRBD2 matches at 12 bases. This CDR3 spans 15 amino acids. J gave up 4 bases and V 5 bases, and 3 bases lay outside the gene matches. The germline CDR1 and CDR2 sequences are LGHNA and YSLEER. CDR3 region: CASSLLAGGYNEQFF. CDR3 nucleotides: TGCGCCAGCAGCTTACTAGCGGGGGGATACAATGAGCAGTTCTTC.

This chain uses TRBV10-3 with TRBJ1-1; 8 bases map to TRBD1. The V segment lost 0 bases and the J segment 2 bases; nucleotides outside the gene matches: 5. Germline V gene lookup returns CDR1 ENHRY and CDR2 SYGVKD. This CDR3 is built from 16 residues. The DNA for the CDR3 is TGTGCCATCAGTGAGTCTGAGACAGGGGAAAACACTGAAGCTTTCTTT. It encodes CAISESETGENTEAFF.

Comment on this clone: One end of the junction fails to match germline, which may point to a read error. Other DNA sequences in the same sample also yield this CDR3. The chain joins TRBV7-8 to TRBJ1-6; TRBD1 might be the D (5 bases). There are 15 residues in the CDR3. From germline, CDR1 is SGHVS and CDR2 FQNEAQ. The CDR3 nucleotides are TGTGCCAGCAGCTGGGGGTCAGCGGGAAATTCCCCCCTCCACTTT. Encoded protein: CASSWGSAGNSPLHF.

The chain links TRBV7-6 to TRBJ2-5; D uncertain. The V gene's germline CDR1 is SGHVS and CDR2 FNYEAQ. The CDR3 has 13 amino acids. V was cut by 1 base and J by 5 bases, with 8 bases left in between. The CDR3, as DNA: TGTGCCAGCAGCTTAGTGGTCAGGGAGACCCAGTACTTC. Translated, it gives CASSLVVRETQYF.

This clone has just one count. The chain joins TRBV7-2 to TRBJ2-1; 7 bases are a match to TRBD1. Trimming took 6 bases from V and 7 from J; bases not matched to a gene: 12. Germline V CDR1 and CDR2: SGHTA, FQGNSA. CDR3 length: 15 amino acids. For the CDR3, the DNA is TGTGCCAGCAGTCTTCGACAGGGTATGGGGAATGAGCAGTTCTTC. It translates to CASSLRQGMGNEQFF.

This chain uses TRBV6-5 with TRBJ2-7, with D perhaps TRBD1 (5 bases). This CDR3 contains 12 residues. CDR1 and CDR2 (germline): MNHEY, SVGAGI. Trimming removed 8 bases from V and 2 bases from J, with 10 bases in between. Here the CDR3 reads CASRRQTYEQYF. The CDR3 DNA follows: TGTGCCAGCCGTCGACAGACCTACGAGCAGTACTTC.

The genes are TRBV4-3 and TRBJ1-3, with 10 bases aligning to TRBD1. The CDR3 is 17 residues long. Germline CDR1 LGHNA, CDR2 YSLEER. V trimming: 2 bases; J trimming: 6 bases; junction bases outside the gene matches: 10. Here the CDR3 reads CASSQRTGGRAANTIYF. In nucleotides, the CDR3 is TGCGCCAGCAGCCAACGGACAGGGGGTAGAGCTGCAAACACCATATATTTT.

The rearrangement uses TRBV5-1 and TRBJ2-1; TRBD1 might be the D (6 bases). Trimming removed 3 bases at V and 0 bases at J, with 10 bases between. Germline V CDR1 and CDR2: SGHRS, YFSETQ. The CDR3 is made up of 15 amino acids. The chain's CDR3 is CASSWTDSSYNEQFF. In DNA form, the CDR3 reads TGCGCCAGCAGCTGGACGGACAGCTCCTACAATGAGCAGTTCTTC. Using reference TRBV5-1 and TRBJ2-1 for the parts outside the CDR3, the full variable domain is KAGVTQTPRYLIKTRGQQVTLSCSPISGHRSVSWYQQTPGQGLQFLFEYFSETQRNKGNFPGRFSGRQFSNSRSEMNVSTLELGDSALYLCASSWTDSSYNEQFFGPGTRLTVL.

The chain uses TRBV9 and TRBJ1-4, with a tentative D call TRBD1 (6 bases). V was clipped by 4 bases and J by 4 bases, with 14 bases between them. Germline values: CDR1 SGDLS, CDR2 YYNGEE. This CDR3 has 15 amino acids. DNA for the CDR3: TGTGCCAGCAGCCTCAGGGGTTTTTATAATGAAAAACTGTTTTTT. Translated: CASSLRGFYNEKLFF.

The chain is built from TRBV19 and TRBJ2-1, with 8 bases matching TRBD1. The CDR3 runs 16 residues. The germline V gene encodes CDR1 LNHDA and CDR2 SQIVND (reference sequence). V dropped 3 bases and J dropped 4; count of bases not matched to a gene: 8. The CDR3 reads CASSISRTGPYNEQFF. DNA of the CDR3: TGTGCCAGTAGTATCTCCCGGACAGGGCCTTACAATGAGCAGTTCTTC.

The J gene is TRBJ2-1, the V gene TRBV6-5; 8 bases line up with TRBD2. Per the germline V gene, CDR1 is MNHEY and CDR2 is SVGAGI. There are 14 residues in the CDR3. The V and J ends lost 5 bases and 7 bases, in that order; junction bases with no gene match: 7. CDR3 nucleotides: TGTGCCAGCAGTCAAGCGGGGGATGTTAATGAGCAGTTCTTC. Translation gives CASSQAGDVNEQFF.

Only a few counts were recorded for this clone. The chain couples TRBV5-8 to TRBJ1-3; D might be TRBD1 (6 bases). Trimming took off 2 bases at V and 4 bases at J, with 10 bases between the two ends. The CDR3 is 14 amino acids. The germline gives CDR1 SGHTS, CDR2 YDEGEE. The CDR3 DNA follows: TGTGCCAGCAGCTTCAGGGGTGCCGGAAACACCATATATTTT. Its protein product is CASSFRGAGNTIYF.

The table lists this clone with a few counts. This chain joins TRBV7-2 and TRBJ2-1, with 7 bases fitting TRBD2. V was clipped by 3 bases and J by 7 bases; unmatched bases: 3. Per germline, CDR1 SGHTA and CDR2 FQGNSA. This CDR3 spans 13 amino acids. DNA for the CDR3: TGTGCCAGCAGCTTGACGCGGGAGAATGAGCAGTTCTTC. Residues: CASSLTRENEQFF.

CDR3 DNA: TGTGCCAGCAGCACAGGGGGTTCGAACACCGGGGAGCTGTTTTTT. This sequence encodes CASSTGGSNTGELFF. V and J are TRBV7-8 and TRBJ2-2, with 8 nucleotides matching TRBD1. The CDR3 spans 15 residues. Germline values: CDR1 SGHVS, CDR2 FQNEAQ. With 5 bases clipped from V and 0 bases from J, the junction kept 2 bases outside the gene matches.

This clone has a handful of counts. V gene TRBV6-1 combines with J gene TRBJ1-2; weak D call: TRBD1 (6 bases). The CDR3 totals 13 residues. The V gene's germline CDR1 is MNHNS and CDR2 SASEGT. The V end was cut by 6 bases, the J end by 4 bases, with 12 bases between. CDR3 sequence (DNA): TGTGCCAGCAGATCGACAGGCGGCTATGGCTACACCTTC. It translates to CASRSTGGYGYTF.

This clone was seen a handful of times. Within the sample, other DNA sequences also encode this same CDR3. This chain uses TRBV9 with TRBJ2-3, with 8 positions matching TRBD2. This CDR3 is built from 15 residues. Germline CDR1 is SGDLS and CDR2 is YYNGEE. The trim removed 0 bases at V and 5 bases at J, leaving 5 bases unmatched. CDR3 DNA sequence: TGTGCCAGCAGCGTAGCGGGGGGGCCGATAGATACGCAGTATTTT. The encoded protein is CASSVAGGPIDTQYF.